The T cell receptor beta chain described here comes from a study of T cell responses to AZD1222 COVID-19 vaccine. Whole-study findings and limits: Spike-specific TCR repertoires showed rising breadth and depth after two AZD1222 doses.

Details on this clone: Antigen: not known.

Here immunoSEQ multiplex PCR was the method, and the copy in TCRdb shows in-frame clones only, minus some. The sample shows around 160,000 clones, around nine tenths of them seen only once. This CDR3 is 13 amino acids long. V dropped 6 bases and J dropped 3 bases, with 11 bases sitting between them. CDR1 is LGHNA, CDR2 YNFKEQ, per germline. This sequence joins TRBV4-2 and TRBJ1-2, with D possibly TRBD1 on 5 matching bases. Sequences were derived from peripheral blood, sampled on day 0 of MenACWY control vaccination. This sequence was found in an adult in good health. The CDR3: CASSPAGDYGYTF. CDR3 DNA: TGTGCCAGCAGTCCCGCGGGGGACTATGGCTACACCTTC.